This passage covers 24 T cell receptor beta chains from one sample sequenced in a study of blood T cells in healthy people across ages. Together with a sample-barcoded 5' primer, a J-beta primer mix was included in a second PCR lasting roughly 6 to 12 cycles. MiXCR, applied by TCRdb to the 5' RACE reads, yields one record per CDR3 protein. The sample shows 1.5 million to 2 million distinct CDR3 sequences, 28% of them seen only once. Sequencing input: blood. Receptors originate from a woman in her 30s in good health.

Comments on this clonotype: The junction shows a germline mismatch at one end, possibly a read error. The chain recombines TRBV5-6 with TRBJ2-1, with 11 bases fitting TRBD2. Looked up from germline, CDR1 is SGHDT and CDR2 is YYEEEE. The CDR3 runs to 15 residues. CDR3 region: CPSSPGTSGYNEQFF. The CDR3 coding sequence is TGTCCCAGCAGCCCCGGGACTAGCGGTTACAATGAGCAGTTCTTC.

The chain joins TRBV29-1 to TRBJ2-1; possible D gene TRBD2, 5 bases. The CDR3 has 14 amino acids. The V and J ends lost 3 bases and 7 bases respectively, with 16 bases between them. Germline loops: CDR1 SQVTM, CDR2 ANQGSEA. In DNA, the CDR3 is TGCAGCGTTGAGGCGTCTAGTTGGGAGAATGAGCAGTTCTTC. Protein sequence: CSVEASSWENEQFF.

Turning to this clonotype: A much larger clone is a single base away; this may be a read error. The chain combines TRBV3-1 with TRBJ1-1, with D unresolved. Germline CDR1 and CDR2: LGHDT and YNNKEL (reference sequence). This CDR3 has 12 residues. The chain's CDR3 is CATPGVNTEAFF. In DNA form, the CDR3 reads TGTGCGACCCCGGGAGTGAACACTGAAGCTTTCTTT.

This clonotype was seen ten or more times. This chain connects TRBV7-2 to TRBJ1-2; D unclear. V dropped 1 base and J dropped 2 bases, with 8 bases sitting between them. CDR1 is SGHTA, CDR2 FQGNSA, per germline. The CDR3 has 14 residues. The CDR3 DNA sequence: TGTGCCAGCAGCTTAGAGGTCCACAACTATGGCTACACCTTC. Protein product: CASSLEVHNYGYTF. Supplemented by reference TRBV7-2 and TRBJ1-2, the full variable domain reads GAGVSQSPSNKVTEKGKDVELRCDPISGHTALYWYRQSLGQGLEFLIYFQGNSAPDKSGLPSDRFSAERTGGSVSTLTIQRTQQEDSAVYLCASSLEVHNYGYTFGSGTRLTVV.

The rearrangement uses TRBV10-3 and TRBJ2-7, with a weak D call TRBD2 (5 bases). The CDR3 sequence is 15 residues long. V lost 11 bases to trimming and J lost 7 bases, with 27 bases between them. The V gene's germline CDR1 is ENHRY and CDR2 SYGVKD. The CDR3 DNA follows: TGTGCCGCTTGGGGAGAGAGGGCCCCACGCAATGAGCAGTACTTC. Protein sequence: CAAWGERAPRNEQYF.

This clonotype was observed a handful of times. CDR3 nucleotides: TGCGCCAGCAGCCGGCCTGTAGGGACAGGTGAAGAAAAACTGTATTTT. Encoded protein: CASSRPVGTGEEKLYF. The gene calls are TRBV5-1 and TRBJ2-3; the match to TRBD1 covers 8 bases. In germline, CDR1 is SGHRS, CDR2 YFSETQ. This CDR3 contains 16 residues. V lost 4 bases and J lost 14; bases outside the gene matches: 21.

The CDR3 region is CASSATGTSTDTQYF. The CDR3 DNA sequence: TGCGCCAGCAGCGCAACAGGGACTAGCACAGATACGCAGTATTTT. The genes are TRBV5-1 and TRBJ2-3; D possibly matches TRBD1 or TRBD2 (6 bases each). This CDR3 region has 15 residues. V dropped 4 bases and J dropped 0 bases, with 12 bases sitting between them. The germline gives CDR1 SGHRS, CDR2 YFSETQ.

The genes are TRBV12-5 and TRBJ2-7, with 15 bases matching TRBD2. V lost 6 bases to trimming and J lost 4 bases; unmatched junction nucleotides: 4. CDR1 and CDR2 from the germline V gene are LGHNT and FRNRAP. The CDR3 has 15 residues. The CDR3 DNA is TGTGCTAGTGGCCCAGGACTAGCGGGGGGGTACGAGCAGTACTTC. The encoded protein is CASGPGLAGGYEQYF.

This chain links TRBV30 with TRBJ1-1; 7 bases match TRBD1. CDR3 length equals 11 residues. Germline V CDR1 and CDR2: GTSNPN, SVGIG (reference sequence). V lost 4 bases, J lost 6 bases, and 2 bases stayed unmatched. The CDR3 DNA is TGTGCCTGGAAGGGGGCCGCTGAAGCTTTCTTT. Translated, it gives CAWKGAAEAFF.

This clonotype was picked up a small number of times. This chain connects TRBV28 to TRBJ2-4, with D perhaps given as TRBD1 or TRBD2 (5 bases each). The CDR3 totals 13 residues. V lost 5 bases and J 3 bases, leaving 8 bases between the germline ends. Germline assignment: CDR1 MDHEN and CDR2 SYDVKM. Written as DNA, the CDR3 is TGTGCCAGCAGTGGGGGATACAAAAACATTCAGTACTTC. It translates to CASSGGYKNIQYF.

This chain uses TRBV7-9 with TRBJ2-7; 9 nucleotides match TRBD2. The CDR3 spans 17 residues. Germline CDR1 SEHNR, CDR2 FQNEAQ (reference sequence). V was clipped by 4 bases and J by 0 bases; unmatched bases: 10. The CDR3 DNA follows: TGTGCCAGCAGCTCCCGAGGTCGAGCGGGAGGCTCCTACGAGCAGTACTTC. Translating it yields CASSSRGRAGGSYEQYF. Supplemented by reference TRBV7-9 and TRBJ2-7, the full variable domain reads DTGVSQNPRHKITKRGQNVTFRCDPISEHNRLYWYRQTLGQGPEFLTYFQNEAQLEKSRLLSDRFSAERPKGSFSTLEIQRTEQGDSAMYLCASSSRGRAGGSYEQYFGPGTRLTVT.

The V call is TRBV12-3 or TRBV12-4, the J call TRBJ2-2, with 7 bases lining up with TRBD1. CDR3 length: 16 residues. After removal of 6 bases from V and 8 bases from J, the junction contained 15 bases not matched to a gene. CDR3 amino acids: CASRGKRQGRGGELFF. The CDR3, as DNA: TGTGCCAGCAGGGGGAAGAGACAGGGACGAGGTGGGGAGCTGTTTTTT.

This clonotype was detected many times. The CDR3 DNA is TGTGCCAGCAGTTACTCTACCGACAGAAGCTACGAGCAGTACTTC. Amino acids: CASSYSTDRSYEQYF. The chain uses TRBV6-5 and TRBJ2-7; D is possibly TRBD1 (5 bases). V was cut by 0 bases and J by 3 bases, with 12 bases left in between. The CDR3 has 15 residues. Germline CDR1 is MNHEY and CDR2 is SVGAGI.

V and J are TRBV5-1 and TRBJ2-5; D ambiguous. This CDR3 is 13 amino acids long. V was clipped by 0 bases and J by 3 bases, with 6 bases between them. In germline, CDR1 is SGHRS, CDR2 YFSETQ. This chain's CDR3 is CASSLVDEETQYF. The DNA of the CDR3 is TGCGCCAGCAGCTTGGTGGACGAAGAGACCCAGTACTTC.

The chain couples TRBV7-9 to TRBJ1-1; D is perhaps TRBD1 (5 bases). V dropped 6 bases and J dropped 1 base, with 15 bases sitting between them. Germline CDR1 and CDR2: SEHNR and FQNEAQ (reference sequence). The CDR3 extends over 15 amino acids. CDR3 protein: CASRPSGTPNTEAFF. CDR3 nucleotide sequence: TGTGCCAGCAGGCCATCCGGGACGCCGAACACTGAAGCTTTCTTT.

This clonotype was picked up one time. The genes are TRBV20-1 and TRBJ1-1; D is ambiguous. CDR1 is DFQATT and CDR2 is SNEGSKA in the germline V gene (reference sequence). The V end lost 5 bases, the J end lost 3 bases, and 13 bases lay between the germline ends. The length of the CDR3 is 13 residues. CDR3 in amino acids: CSAWSVAHTEAFF. The CDR3 region has the DNA TGCAGTGCTTGGTCGGTGGCCCACACTGAAGCTTTCTTT.

DNA for the CDR3: TGCAGTGCGGTAGACGGGGGAGCGAACTATGGCTACACCTTC. It encodes CSAVDGGANYGYTF. The chain employs TRBV20-1 and TRBJ1-2; maybe TRBD1 (5 bases). The germline gives CDR1 DFQATT, CDR2 SNEGSKA (reference sequence). CDR3 size: 14 residues. Trimming stripped 6 bases from V and 2 bases from J, with 16 bases between.

This clonotype was observed once. The chain links TRBV27 to TRBJ2-1; D is perhaps TRBD1 or TRBD2 (6 bases each). V was pared by 6 bases and J by 10 bases, with 13 bases between. This CDR3 region has 12 residues. Per germline, CDR1 MNHEY and CDR2 SMNVEV (reference sequence). CDR3 amino acids: CASRRRGDEQFF. The CDR3 nucleotides are TGTGCCAGCAGAAGGAGGGGGGACGAGCAGTTCTTC.

This clonotype came up a few times. J is TRBJ2-5 and V is TRBV7-2; D unclear. Trimming removed 3 bases from V and 4 bases from J, with 12 bases in between. The CDR3 covers 14 residues. The germline CDR1 and CDR2 sequences are SGHTA and FQGNSA. CDR3 DNA: TGTGCCAGCAGCTTCTATGACCGTCTAGAGACCCAGTACTTC. This translates into CASSFYDRLETQYF.

This clonotype was seen only a few times. The J gene is TRBJ1-1, the V gene TRBV6-1; weak D call: TRBD1 (6 bases). Trimming stripped 2 bases from V and 4 bases from J, with 11 bases between. CDR1 is MNHNS, CDR2 SASEGT, per germline. The CDR3 runs to 14 residues. CDR3: CASSESGASTEAFF. CDR3 bases: TGTGCCAGCAGTGAATCAGGGGCGAGCACTGAAGCTTTCTTT.

The chain employs TRBV29-1 and TRBJ1-2, with D uncertain. The CDR3 consists of 12 residues. CDR1 and CDR2 (germline): SQVTM, ANQGSEA. The V and J ends lost 7 bases and 6 bases respectively, with 15 bases between them. CDR3 nucleotides: TGCAGCGGTGACGGATATGCCAATGGCTACACCTTC. Its translation: CSGDGYANGYTF. The full variable domain, rest sourced from reference TRBV29-1 and TRBJ1-2, is SAVISQKPSRDICQRGTSLTIQCQVDSQVTMMFWYRQQPGQSLTLIATANQGSEATYESGFVIDKFPISRPNLTFSTLTVSNMSPEDSSIYLCSGDGYANGYTFGSGTRLTVV.

The V call is TRBV10-3, the J call TRBJ1-1; D unclear. The V and J ends lost 2 bases and 3 bases respectively, with 4 bases between them. CDR3 length: 12 amino acids. Germline V CDR1 and CDR2: ENHRY, SYGVKD. CDR3 coding DNA: TGTGCCATCAGTGAGACTCACACTGAAGCTTTCTTT. It encodes CAISETHTEAFF.

Turning to this clonotype: The junction shows a germline mismatch at one end, possibly a read error. The J gene is TRBJ2-1, the V gene TRBV9; 11 bases match TRBD2. The CDR3 extends over 16 amino acids. Germline V lookup: CDR1 SGDLS, CDR2 YYNGEE. DNA of the CDR3: TGTGCCAGCAACGTAGCGTCTAGCGGGGGGTACAATGAGCAGTTCTTC. Translation: CASNVASSGGYNEQFF.

This clonotype showed up just a few times. The chain is built from TRBV5-6 and TRBJ2-2; tentative D call: TRBD1 (5 bases). Trimming cost V 4 bases and J 5 bases, with 15 bases left between them. Germline V gives CDR1 SGHDT, CDR2 YYEEEE. The CDR3 contains 15 residues. CDR3 protein: CASSQDITPTGELFF. The CDR3 DNA sequence: TGTGCCAGCAGCCAGGACATTACACCAACCGGGGAGCTGTTTTTT.